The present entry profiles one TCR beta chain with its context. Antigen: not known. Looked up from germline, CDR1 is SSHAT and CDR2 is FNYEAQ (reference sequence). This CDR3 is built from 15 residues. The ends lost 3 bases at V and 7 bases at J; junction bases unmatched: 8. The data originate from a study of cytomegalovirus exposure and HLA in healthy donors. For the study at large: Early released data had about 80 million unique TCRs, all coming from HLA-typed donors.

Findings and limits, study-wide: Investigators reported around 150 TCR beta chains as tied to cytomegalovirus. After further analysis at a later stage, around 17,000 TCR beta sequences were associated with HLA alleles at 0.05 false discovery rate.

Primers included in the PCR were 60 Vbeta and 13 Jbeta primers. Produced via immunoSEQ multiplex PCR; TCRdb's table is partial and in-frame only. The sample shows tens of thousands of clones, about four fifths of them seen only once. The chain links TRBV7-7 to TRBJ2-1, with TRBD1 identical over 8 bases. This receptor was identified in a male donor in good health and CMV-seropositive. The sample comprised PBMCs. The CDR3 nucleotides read TGTGCCAGCAGCTTGAGTCAGGGGGCGGAAAATGAGCAGTTCTTC. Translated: CASSLSQGAENEQFF. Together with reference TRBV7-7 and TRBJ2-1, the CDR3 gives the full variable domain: GAGVSQSPRYKVTKRGQDVTLRCDPISSHATLYWYQQALGQGPEFLTYFNYEAQPDKSGLPSDRFSAERPEGSISTLTIQRTEQRDSAMYRCASSLSQGAENEQFFGPGTRLTVL.